This entry lists 24 T cell receptor beta chains sequenced from one sample in a study of T cell responses to AZD1222 COVID-19 vaccine. Repertoires were generated with immunoSEQ multiplex PCR, while TCRdb's copy carries only in-frame clones and drops some. Of tens of thousands of clones listed, approximately 89% are singletons. The starting material was peripheral blood, obtained 28 days after the second AZD1222 dose. All receptors come from an adult who received the AZD1222 COVID-19 vaccine.

The rearrangement joins TRBV10-3 to TRBJ2-1; 8 bases align to TRBD1. This CDR3 contains 14 residues. The V segment lost 10 bases and the J segment 8 bases; nucleotides outside the gene matches: 13. Germline values: CDR1 ENHRY, CDR2 SYGVKD. This CDR3 is CATLDRVTNHEQFF. The CDR3 bases are TGTGCCACCTTGGACAGGGTGACAAACCATGAGCAGTTCTTC.

This clone is medium-sized. One junction end does not reproduce the germline sequence, and a read error may be involved. The gene calls are TRBV5-4 and TRBJ2-7; 9 bases agree with TRBD1. The CDR3 totals 13 residues. Per the germline V gene, CDR1 is SGHNT and CDR2 is YYREEE (reference sequence). CDR3 sequence: CASSTELGQGSDF. For the CDR3, the DNA is TGTGCCAGCAGCACCGAACTTGGACAGGGGTCAGACTTC.

This sequence joins TRBV5-1 and TRBJ1-3; 8 bases are a match to TRBD1. CDR1 and CDR2 (germline): SGHRS, YFSETQ. Germline trimming cut 0 bases from V and 7 bases from J; bases unmatched to any gene: 6. The CDR3 is 15 amino acids. The CDR3 loop reads CASSLAAGGWNTIYF. The DNA of the CDR3 is TGCGCCAGCAGCTTGGCGGCAGGGGGCTGGAACACCATATATTTT.

This chain uses TRBV27 with TRBJ1-4; 10 bases are shared with TRBD1. The CDR3 extends over 17 amino acids. V lost 7 bases and J lost 3; bases outside the gene matches: 11. Germline CDR1 reads MNHEY; CDR2 reads SMNVEV (reference sequence). CDR3 coding DNA: TGTGCCAGCACCTCCCCCGGGACAGGGGCTGCTAATGAAAAACTGTTTTTT. As protein: CASTSPGTGAANEKLFF.

The table lists this clone with a count of one. The rearrangement uses TRBV28 and TRBJ2-5, with 9 bases fitting TRBD2. The V gene's germline CDR1 is MDHEN and CDR2 SYDVKM. The CDR3 spans 15 residues. The junction had 11 bases not matched to a gene; V was cut back by 7 bases and J by 5 bases. The CDR3 DNA follows: TGTGCCAGCACACTGACTAGCGGATTAGAGGAGACCCAGTACTTC. This codes for CASTLTSGLEETQYF.

This sequence joins TRBV6-1 and TRBJ1-4; 7 bases agree with TRBD1. In germline, CDR1 is MNHNS, CDR2 SASEGT. Unmatched junction bases numbered 4, after V lost 3 bases and J lost 0 bases. The CDR3 contains 16 residues. The CDR3 nucleotides are TGTGCCAGCAGTGATGGGACAGTAACAACTAATGAAAAACTGTTTTTT. The encoded protein is CASSDGTVTTNEKLFF.

The chain combines TRBV7-2 with TRBJ1-3, with D possibly being TRBD1 (6 bases). V lost 5 bases to trimming and J lost 4 bases, with 12 bases between them. CDR3 length: 14 residues. CDR1 SGHTA and CDR2 FQGNSA come from the germline V gene. The CDR3 sequence: CASSHLGQGNTIYF. In DNA form, the CDR3 reads TGTGCCAGCAGCCACCTAGGACAGGGAAACACCATATATTTT.

The chain joins TRBV10-1 to TRBJ2-3; D may be TRBD1 or TRBD2 (6 bases each). The CDR3 covers 17 residues. Trimming removed 3 bases at V and 6 bases at J, with 22 bases between. In germline, CDR1 is WNHNN, CDR2 SYGVQD (reference sequence). The CDR3 DNA reads as TGCGCCAGCAGTGAAAGGGGGGCACCCCGAGCGTCGGATACGCAGTATTTT. Protein: CASSERGAPRASDTQYF.

This chain uses TRBV10-3 with TRBJ1-2; D is unclear. The germline gives CDR1 ENHRY, CDR2 SYGVKD. V lost 3 bases to trimming and J lost 7 bases, with 21 bases between them. There are 16 residues in the CDR3. The CDR3 here is CAISDLSARLTGGYTF. The CDR3 DNA is TGTGCCATCAGTGACCTCTCAGCGCGGCTGACGGGTGGCTACACCTTC.

CDR3 DNA sequence: TGTGCCAGTAGTCCGGGACAGGGAGGCTCCTACGAGCAGTACTTC. Its translation is CASSPGQGGSYEQYF. V gene TRBV19 combines with J gene TRBJ2-7, with TRBD1 matching over 9 bases. This CDR3 spans 15 amino acids. V lost 5 bases and J lost 0; bases outside the gene matches: 5. CDR1 and CDR2 from the germline V gene are LNHDA and SQIVND (reference sequence).

This clone was detected only once. V and J are TRBV6-5 and TRBJ1-2; D is possibly TRBD1 (5 bases). V was cut by 0 bases and J by 8 bases, with 13 bases left in between. The CDR3 is 14 residues long. CDR1 and CDR2 from the germline V gene are MNHEY and SVGAGI. CDR3 coding DNA: TGTGCCAGCAGTTACTCTGAAGGGGTAGAGGGCTACACCTTC. Amino acids: CASSYSEGVEGYTF.

In the case of this clone: Other DNA variants within this sample encode the same CDR3. V usage is TRBV27 and J usage is TRBJ1-5; 7 nucleotides match TRBD1. Unmatched junction bases numbered 2, after V lost 2 bases and J lost 4 bases. Looked up from germline, CDR1 is MNHEY and CDR2 is SMNVEV (reference sequence). This CDR3 is built from 14 residues. CDR3 nucleotides: TGTGCCAGCAGTTTAAGACAGGGTAATCAGCCCCAGCATTTT. Translated, it gives CASSLRQGNQPQHF.

CDR3 in DNA: TGTGCCAGCAGCCACAGCGGGGGGGGAGAGACCCAGTACTTC. Protein sequence: CASSHSGGGETQYF. The V gene is TRBV9, the J gene TRBJ2-5; TRBD2 aligns across 10 bases. Germline lookup yields CDR1 SGDLS and CDR2 YYNGEE. Germline trimming cut 4 bases from V and 4 bases from J; bases unmatched to any gene: 4. This CDR3 region has 14 residues.

The chain employs TRBV6-1 and TRBJ1-5; 10 bases are shared with TRBD1. The CDR3 sequence is 13 residues long. With V trimmed by 6 bases and J by 6 bases, 2 bases remained unmatched. The V gene's germline CDR1 is MNHNS and CDR2 SASEGT. CDR3 loop: CASRTGGFQPQHF. The DNA for the CDR3 is TGTGCCAGCAGGACAGGGGGCTTTCAGCCCCAGCATTTT.

The genes are TRBV9 and TRBJ2-6; 7 nucleotides line up with TRBD1. This CDR3 contains 20 residues. J gave up 6 bases and V 0 bases, and 18 bases lay outside the gene matches. Germline V gives CDR1 SGDLS, CDR2 YYNGEE. In nucleotides, the CDR3 is TGTGCCAGCAGCGTAGGGGCGTACAGGGGAGAGTTGAGTTCGGCCAACGTCCTGACTTTC. Its protein product is CASSVGAYRGELSSANVLTF.

This clone appeared a single time. This chain uses TRBV5-6 with TRBJ2-3; D gene uncertain. Germline assignment: CDR1 SGHDT and CDR2 YYEEEE. Trimming took off 5 bases at V and 2 bases at J, with 15 bases between the two ends. The CDR3 is 15 amino acids. The CDR3 protein is CASSGDAPSTDTQYF. In nucleotides, the CDR3 is TGTGCCAGCAGTGGCGACGCACCCTCCACAGATACGCAGTATTTT.

The CDR3 bases are TGTGCCAGTAGCATGGGCGGTCGCGGTACGCAGTATTTT. It translates to CASSMGGRGTQYF. The gene calls are TRBV19 and TRBJ2-3; no clear D gene. The germline V and J ends were trimmed by 6 bases and 8 bases, with 15 bases remaining between them. This CDR3 region has 13 residues. The germline gives CDR1 LNHDA, CDR2 SQIVND (reference sequence).

This chain connects TRBV11-2 to TRBJ2-1; 12 bases agree with TRBD2. The CDR3 spans 16 residues. The germline V gene has CDR1 SGHAT and CDR2 FQNNGV. The ends lost 2 bases at V and 7 bases at J; junction bases unmatched: 6. CDR3 in amino acids: CASSLLAGGLGNEQFF. The CDR3 DNA is TGTGCCAGCAGCTTACTAGCGGGGGGGCTGGGGAATGAGCAGTTCTTC.

J is TRBJ1-2 and V is TRBV9; D is ambiguous. The length of the CDR3 is 14 residues. The V gene lost 2 bases and the J gene lost 0 bases, with 8 bases spanning the gap. Germline CDR1 SGDLS, CDR2 YYNGEE. The CDR3 sequence: CASSVTISNYGYTF. CDR3 nucleotides: TGTGCCAGCAGCGTCACAATCTCTAACTATGGCTACACCTTC.

The chain has TRBV6-6 and TRBJ1-5; D gene uncertain. Germline CDR1 MNHNY, CDR2 SVGAGI (reference sequence). This CDR3 contains 14 residues. V lost 1 base and J 3 bases, leaving 7 bases between the germline ends. The CDR3: CASSYLQFNQPQHF. The CDR3 bases are TGTGCCAGCAGTTACTTACAGTTCAATCAGCCCCAGCATTTT.

V is TRBV9 and J is TRBJ1-1; a possible D gene is TRBD1 (6 bases). The CDR3 contains 15 residues. The germline CDR1 and CDR2 sequences are SGDLS and YYNGEE. Between the trimmed V and J ends, which lost 4 bases and 4 bases, there was a span of 17 bases. As DNA, the CDR3 is TGTGCCAGCAGCCCGAGGGCAGGGGAAGTCACTGAAGCTTTCTTT. Its protein product is CASSPRAGEVTEAFF.

This clone was seen a few times. This rearrangement joins TRBV5-1 to TRBJ2-3; 7 bases fit TRBD1. The CDR3 is 18 residues long. CDR1 is SGHRS and CDR2 is YFSETQ in the germline V gene. V dropped 0 bases and J dropped 4; count of bases not matched to a gene: 14. The CDR3 DNA is TGCGCCAGCAGCTTGGTACCCACTGGAAATCAGGGGGCAGATACGCAGTATTTT. Its translation: CASSLVPTGNQGADTQYF.

The CDR3 loop is CASSPGLAGDTQYF. CDR3 bases: TGTGCCAGCAGCCCGGGACTAGCGGGAGATACGCAGTATTTT. V is TRBV7-2 and J is TRBJ2-3; 12 nucleotides line up with TRBD2. The CDR3 is made up of 14 amino acids. The V segment lost 5 bases and the J segment 5 bases; nucleotides outside the gene matches: 2. Germline V gives CDR1 SGHTA, CDR2 FQGNSA.

The V call is TRBV7-6, the J call TRBJ2-1; a possible D gene is TRBD2 (5 bases). The CDR3 spans 13 residues. CDR1 SGHVS and CDR2 FNYEAQ come from the germline V gene. With 9 bases removed from V and 5 bases from J, the gap between germline ends came to 14 bases. The CDR3 nucleotides are TGTGCCAGTGGTTGGGGAGCCAACAATGAGCAGTTCTTC. Protein: CASGWGANNEQFF.